Below, one TCR beta chain is given with its context. This clone was found once. Its antigen specificity is not known. No much larger clone is present one base from it, and per-base qualities are unavailable. To prepare the library, the immunoSEQ multiplex PCR assay was applied. TCRdb obtained this table from immuneACCESS and retained in-frame rearrangements with V and J assigned. These tables miss some clones; where compared with another copy, unresolved V genes account for less than half of the shortfall, and the remainder is unexplained. The table for this sample lists 160,000 or so clones; approximately 93% of them were counted only once. 8.5% of the sample is held by the ten biggest clonotypes. The data stem from a study of control samples from healthy donors and cancer patients (dated by TCRdb to the early 2020s). Measured from the cysteine to the phenylalanine, the CDR3 is 14 residues long. Of the read, only the CDR3 DNA is kept; its 42 bases are in frame from base 1. V loses 0 bases of germline sequence and J loses 5 bases, and the interval between the two ends is 8 bases. CDR1 and CDR2, looked up from the germline V gene, are LGHNA and YSLEER.

Recombination linked TRBV4-3 to TRBJ1-5, with the D segment identity uncertain. Sequencing used blood. The receptor was derived from a woman aged 40 to 49 in good health. The nucleotide sequence reads TGCGCCAGCAGCCAAGATGCGGAAGATCAGCCCCAGCATTTT. Its protein is CASSQDAEDQPQHF.